This T cell receptor beta chain comes out of a study of CD8+CD57+ T cells in acquired aplastic anemia (dated by TCRdb to the late 2010s). Study-level background: A mean of roughly 3.2 ug of DNA, ranging from about 0.19 to 30 ug, was extracted from sorted CD4+ and CD8+ cells. For healthy donor samples, the average read count was around 9.8 million for CD4+ cells and 11.0 million for CD8+ cells.

Genomic DNA was used as template for profiling of TCR beta VDJ combinations and CDR3 sequences. An Illumina HiSeq 2000 was the platform used for TCR repertoire sequencing. Regarding the original processing steps: TRBV/TRBJ rearrangement plots, CDR3 size and DJ length profiles, and Simpson's diversity index were used to assess repertoires. The most abundant DNA sequence in the deep sequencing data was taken as the immunodominant clone. CDR3 amino acid sequences were checked for sharing across subjects and were also compared against the VDJdb database and published repertoires. Starting from the raw public reads, TCRdb applied fastp trimming at Q25, assembled clones with MiXCR and retained in-frame beta chains. Identical CDR3 proteins give one entry, which carries the most common genes and DNA. What appears here as the V and J calls and clone size reflects TCRdb's work, not the paper's. Recorded for this sample are 200,000 to 250,000 distinct CDR3 sequences; roughly 55% of them occurred a single time. The top ten clones comprise approximately 30% of the sample.

In the study, sorted CD4+ and CD8+ blood T cells from patients with severe aplastic anemia and from healthy subjects underwent deep sequencing of TCR repertoires. Ficoll-Paque density gradient centrifugation was used to isolate peripheral blood mononuclear cells. Before DNA extraction, CD4+ and CD8+ T cells were sorted by FACS or by magnetic beads. On this clonotype itself: Its antigen is not yet known. Base qualities are not provided; no much larger clone lies one nucleotide away.

Here V drops 5 bases and J drops 5 bases, and the junction holds 7 bases not matched to any gene. The CDR3 runs 14 residues from the cysteine to the phenylalanine. This entry keeps only the CDR3 DNA: 42 bases, framed from base 1. Sequences DFQATT (CDR1) and SNEGSKA (CDR2) are obtained from the germline V gene (reference sequence). Overall study outcomes, separate from this receptor: Although some 28 CD8+ CDR3 sequences were shared by patients and controls, these sequences appeared highly expressed in patients and within the immunodominant clones of patients. CD8+ Simpson's diversity did not differ significantly between patients and healthy controls (P=0.060).

Sequenced input: sorted CD4+, CD8+, or CD8+CD57+ T cells (not recorded which) from PBMCs. The sequence came from a human donor in good health. The rearrangement joined TRBV20-1 to TRBJ2-3, and 10 junctional nucleotides match TRBD2. At the DNA level, the sequence is TGCAGTGCTTTCGGAGAGCGGGAGGGAGATACGCAGTATTTT. This sequence encodes CSAFGEREGDTQYF.